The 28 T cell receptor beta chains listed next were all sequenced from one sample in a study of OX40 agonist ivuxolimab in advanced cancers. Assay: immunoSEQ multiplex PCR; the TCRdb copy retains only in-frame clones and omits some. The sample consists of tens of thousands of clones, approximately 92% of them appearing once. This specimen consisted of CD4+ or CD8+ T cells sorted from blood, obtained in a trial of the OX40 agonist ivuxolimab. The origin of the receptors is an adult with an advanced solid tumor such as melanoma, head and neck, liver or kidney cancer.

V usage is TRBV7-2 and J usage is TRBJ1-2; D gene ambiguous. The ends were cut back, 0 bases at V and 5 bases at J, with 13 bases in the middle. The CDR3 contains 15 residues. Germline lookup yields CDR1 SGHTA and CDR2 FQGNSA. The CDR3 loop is CASSLAPGGGYGYTF. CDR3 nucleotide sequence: TGTGCCAGCAGCTTAGCGCCGGGTGGTGGGTATGGCTACACCTTC.

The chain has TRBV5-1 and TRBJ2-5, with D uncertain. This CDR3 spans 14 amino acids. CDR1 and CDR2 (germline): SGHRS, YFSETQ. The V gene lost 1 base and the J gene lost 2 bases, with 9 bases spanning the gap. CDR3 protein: CASSLSWSQETQYF. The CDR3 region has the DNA TGCGCCAGCAGCTTGTCGTGGTCTCAAGAGACCCAGTACTTC.

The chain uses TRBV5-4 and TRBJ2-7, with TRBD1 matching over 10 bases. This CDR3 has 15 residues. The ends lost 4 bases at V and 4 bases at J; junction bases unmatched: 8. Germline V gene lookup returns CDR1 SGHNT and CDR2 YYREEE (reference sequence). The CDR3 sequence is CASSQGGQGSYEQYF. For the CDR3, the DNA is TGTGCCAGCAGCCAAGGGGGACAGGGGTCATACGAGCAGTACTTC.

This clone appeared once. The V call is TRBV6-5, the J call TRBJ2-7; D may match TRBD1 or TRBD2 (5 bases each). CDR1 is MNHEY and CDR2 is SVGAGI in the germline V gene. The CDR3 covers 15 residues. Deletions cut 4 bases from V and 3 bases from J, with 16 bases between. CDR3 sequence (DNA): TGTGCCAGCAGTTCTCTCGGGACCGCTAGCTACGAGCAGTACTTC. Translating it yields CASSSLGTASYEQYF.

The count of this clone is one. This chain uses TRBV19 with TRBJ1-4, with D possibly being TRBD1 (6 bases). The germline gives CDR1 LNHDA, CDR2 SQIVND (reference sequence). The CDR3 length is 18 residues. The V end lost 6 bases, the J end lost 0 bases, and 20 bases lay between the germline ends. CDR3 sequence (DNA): TGTGCCAGTAGCCTCTACCGGGGGGCCACGGCAACTAATGAAAAACTGTTTTTT. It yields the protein CASSLYRGATATNEKLFF. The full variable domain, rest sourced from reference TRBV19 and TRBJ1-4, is DGGITQSPKYLFRKEGQNVTLSCEQNLNHDAMYWYRQDPGQGLRLIYYSQIVNDFQKGDIAEGYSVSREKKESFPLTVTSAQKNPTAFYLCASSLYRGATATNEKLFFGSGTQLSVL.

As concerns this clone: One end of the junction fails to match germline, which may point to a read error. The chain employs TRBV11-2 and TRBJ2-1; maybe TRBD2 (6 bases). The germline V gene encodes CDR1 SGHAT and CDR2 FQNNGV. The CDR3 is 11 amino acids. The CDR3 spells CASSLGGEQFF. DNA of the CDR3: TGTGCCAGCAGTTTAGGAGGGGAGCAGTTCTTC.

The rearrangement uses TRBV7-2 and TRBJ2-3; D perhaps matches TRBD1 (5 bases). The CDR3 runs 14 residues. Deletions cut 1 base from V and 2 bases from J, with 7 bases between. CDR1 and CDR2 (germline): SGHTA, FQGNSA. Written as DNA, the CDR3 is TGTGCCAGCAGCTTAGGACAGTCCACAGATACGCAGTATTTT. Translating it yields CASSLGQSTDTQYF.

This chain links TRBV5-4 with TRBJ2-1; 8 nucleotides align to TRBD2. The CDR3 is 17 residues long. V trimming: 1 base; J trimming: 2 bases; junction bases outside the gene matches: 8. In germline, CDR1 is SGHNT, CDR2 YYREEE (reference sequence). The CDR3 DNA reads TGTGCCAGCAGCTTGAATAGCGGGGCGTCCGCCTACAATGAGCAGTTCTTC. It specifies CASSLNSGASAYNEQFF.

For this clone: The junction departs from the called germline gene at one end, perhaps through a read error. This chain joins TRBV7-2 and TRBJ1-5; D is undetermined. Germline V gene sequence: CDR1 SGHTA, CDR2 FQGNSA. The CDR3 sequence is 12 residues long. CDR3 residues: CASSFSDQPQHF. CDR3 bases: TGTGCCAGCAGCTTTAGCGATCAGCCCCAGCATTTT.

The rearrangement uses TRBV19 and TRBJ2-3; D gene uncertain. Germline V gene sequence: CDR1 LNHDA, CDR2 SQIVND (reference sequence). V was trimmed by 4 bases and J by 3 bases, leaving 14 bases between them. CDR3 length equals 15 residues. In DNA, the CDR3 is TGTGCCAGTAGTACCCGGGCCTTGGGAACAGATACGCAGTATTTT. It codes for CASSTRALGTDTQYF.

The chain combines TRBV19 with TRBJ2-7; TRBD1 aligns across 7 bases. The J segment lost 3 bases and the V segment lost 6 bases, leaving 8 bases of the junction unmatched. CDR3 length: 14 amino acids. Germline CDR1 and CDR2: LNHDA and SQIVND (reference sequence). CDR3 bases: TGTGCCAGTAGCGATACAGGGGCTGGCTACGAGCAGTACTTC. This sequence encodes CASSDTGAGYEQYF.

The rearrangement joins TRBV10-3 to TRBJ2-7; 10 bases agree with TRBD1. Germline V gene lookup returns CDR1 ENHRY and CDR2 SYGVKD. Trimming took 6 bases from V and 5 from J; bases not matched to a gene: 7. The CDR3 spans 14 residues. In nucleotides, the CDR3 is TGTGCCATCAGAGCCGGGACAGGGGCAGACGAGCAGTACTTC. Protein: CAIRAGTGADEQYF.

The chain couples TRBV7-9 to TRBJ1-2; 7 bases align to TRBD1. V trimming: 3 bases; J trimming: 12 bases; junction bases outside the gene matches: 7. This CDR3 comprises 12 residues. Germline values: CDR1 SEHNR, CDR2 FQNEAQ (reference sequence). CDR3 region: CASSFMEGANTF. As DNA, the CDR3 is TGTGCCAGCAGCTTTATGGAGGGGGCGAACACCTTC.

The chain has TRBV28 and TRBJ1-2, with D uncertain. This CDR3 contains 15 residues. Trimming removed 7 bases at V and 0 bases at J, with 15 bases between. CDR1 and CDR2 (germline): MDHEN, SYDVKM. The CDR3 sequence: CASTEGNSPNYGYTF. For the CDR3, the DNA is TGTGCCAGCACCGAAGGTAACAGTCCTAACTATGGCTACACCTTC.

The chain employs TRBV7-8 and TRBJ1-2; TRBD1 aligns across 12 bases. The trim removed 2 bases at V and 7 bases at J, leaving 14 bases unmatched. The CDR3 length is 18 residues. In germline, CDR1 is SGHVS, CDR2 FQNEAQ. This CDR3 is CASSLMGTGGTVSLGYTF. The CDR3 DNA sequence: TGTGCCAGCAGCTTAATGGGGACAGGGGGCACGGTTTCTCTTGGCTACACCTTC.

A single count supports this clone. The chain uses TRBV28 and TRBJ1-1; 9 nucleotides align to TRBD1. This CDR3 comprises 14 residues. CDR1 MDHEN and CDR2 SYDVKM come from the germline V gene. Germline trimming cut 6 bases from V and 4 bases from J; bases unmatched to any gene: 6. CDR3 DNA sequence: TGTGCCAGCAGCTCGACAGGGGGTGGCACTGAAGCTTTCTTT. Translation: CASSSTGGGTEAFF. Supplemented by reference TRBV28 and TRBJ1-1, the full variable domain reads DVKVTQSSRYLVKRTGEKVFLECVQDMDHENMFWYRQDPGLGLRLIYFSYDVKMKEKGDIPEGYSVSREKKERFSLILESASTNQTSMYLCASSSTGGGTEAFFGQGTRLTVV.

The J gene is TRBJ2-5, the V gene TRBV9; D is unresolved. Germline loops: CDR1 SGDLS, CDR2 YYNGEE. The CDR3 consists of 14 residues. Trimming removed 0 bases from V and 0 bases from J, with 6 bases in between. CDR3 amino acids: CASSVGRNQETQYF. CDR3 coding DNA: TGTGCCAGCAGCGTAGGACGGAACCAAGAGACCCAGTACTTC.

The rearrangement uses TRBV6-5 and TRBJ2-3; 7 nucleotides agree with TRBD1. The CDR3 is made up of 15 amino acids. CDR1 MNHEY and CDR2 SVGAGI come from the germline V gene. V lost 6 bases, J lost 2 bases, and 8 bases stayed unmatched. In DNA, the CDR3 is TGTGCCAGCAGCCGTTCGACAGGGACCACAGATACGCAGTATTTT. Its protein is CASSRSTGTTDTQYF.

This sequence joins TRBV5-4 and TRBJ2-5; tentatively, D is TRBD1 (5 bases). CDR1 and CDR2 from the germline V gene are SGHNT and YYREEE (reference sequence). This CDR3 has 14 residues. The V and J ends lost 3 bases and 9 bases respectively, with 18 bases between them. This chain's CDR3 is CASSWTTFQGAQYF. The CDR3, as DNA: TGTGCCAGCAGCTGGACAACCTTCCAAGGGGCCCAGTACTTC.

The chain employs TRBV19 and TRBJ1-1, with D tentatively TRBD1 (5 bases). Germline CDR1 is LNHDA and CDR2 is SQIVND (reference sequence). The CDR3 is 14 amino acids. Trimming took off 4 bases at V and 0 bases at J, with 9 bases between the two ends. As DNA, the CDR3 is TGTGCCAGTAGTAGGGCAGGGTTGAACACTGAAGCTTTCTTT. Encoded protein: CASSRAGLNTEAFF.

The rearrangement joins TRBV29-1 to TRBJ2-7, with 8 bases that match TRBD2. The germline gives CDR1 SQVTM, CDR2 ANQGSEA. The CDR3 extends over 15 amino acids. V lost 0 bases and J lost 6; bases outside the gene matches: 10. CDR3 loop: CSVEDRLAGPREQYF. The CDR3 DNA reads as TGCAGCGTTGAAGACAGGCTAGCGGGCCCTCGCGAGCAGTACTTC.

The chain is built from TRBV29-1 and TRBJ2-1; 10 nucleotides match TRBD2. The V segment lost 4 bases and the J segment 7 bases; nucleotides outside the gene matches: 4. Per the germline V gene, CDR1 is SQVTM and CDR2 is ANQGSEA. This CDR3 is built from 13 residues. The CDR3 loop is CSVGGLAENEQFF. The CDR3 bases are TGCAGCGTTGGAGGACTAGCGGAGAATGAGCAGTTCTTC.

CDR3 amino acids: CASTVNTEAFF. The CDR3 DNA reads as TGTGCCAGCACGGTGAACACTGAAGCTTTCTTT. This chain joins TRBV28 and TRBJ1-1; D not resolved. From germline, CDR1 is MDHEN and CDR2 SYDVKM. The CDR3 loop spans 11 amino acids. With 7 bases removed from V and 0 bases from J, the gap between germline ends came to 3 bases.

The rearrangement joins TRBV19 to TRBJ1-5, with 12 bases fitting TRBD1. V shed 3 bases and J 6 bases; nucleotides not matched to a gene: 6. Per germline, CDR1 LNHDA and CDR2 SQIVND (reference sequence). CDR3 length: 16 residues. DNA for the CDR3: TGTGCCAGTAGTATGAGGGACAGGGGGCCAGGTCAGCCCCAGCATTTT. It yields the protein CASSMRDRGPGQPQHF.

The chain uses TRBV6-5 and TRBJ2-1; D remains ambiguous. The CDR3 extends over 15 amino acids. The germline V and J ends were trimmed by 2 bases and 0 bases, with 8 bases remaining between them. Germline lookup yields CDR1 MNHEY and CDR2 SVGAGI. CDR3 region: CASSYDGSSYNEQFF. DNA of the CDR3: TGTGCCAGCAGTTACGACGGCAGCTCCTACAATGAGCAGTTCTTC.

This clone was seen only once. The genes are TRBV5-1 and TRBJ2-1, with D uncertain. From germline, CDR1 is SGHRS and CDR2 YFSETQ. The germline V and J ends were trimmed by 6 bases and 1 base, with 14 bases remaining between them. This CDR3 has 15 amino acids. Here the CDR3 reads CASTFNEGSYNEQFF. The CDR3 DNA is TGCGCCAGCACCTTTAATGAAGGGTCCTACAATGAGCAGTTCTTC.

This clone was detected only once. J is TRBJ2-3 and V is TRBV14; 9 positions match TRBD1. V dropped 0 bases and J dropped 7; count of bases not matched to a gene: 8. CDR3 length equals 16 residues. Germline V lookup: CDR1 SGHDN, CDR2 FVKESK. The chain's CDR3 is CASSQDSGQGKNTQYF. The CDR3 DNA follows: TGTGCCAGCAGCCAAGATTCTGGACAGGGGAAAAATACGCAGTATTTT.

The CDR3 region is CASSLDGAIEKLFF. The CDR3 DNA sequence: TGTGCCAGCAGCTTGGACGGGGCTATTGAAAAACTGTTTTTT. The gene calls are TRBV7-9 and TRBJ1-4; maybe TRBD1 (5 bases). With 3 bases removed from V and 7 bases from J, the gap between germline ends came to 12 bases. The CDR3 consists of 14 residues. Germline V CDR1 and CDR2: SEHNR, FQNEAQ (reference sequence).